The 21 T cell receptor beta chains listed next were all sequenced from one sample in a study of T cell responses to AZD1222 COVID-19 vaccine. Clones were read by immunoSEQ multiplex PCR, and TCRdb kept only the in-frame ones, dropping some. The sample consists of some 130,000 clones, about 85% of them appearing once. Material: peripheral blood, obtained 28 days after the second AZD1222 dose. The receptors originated from an adult who received the AZD1222 COVID-19 vaccine.

The V and J genes are TRBV29-1 and TRBJ1-1; tentatively, D is TRBD1 (6 bases). Germline-derived CDR1 and CDR2 are SQVTM and ANQGSEA. This CDR3 has 14 amino acids. The germline V and J ends were trimmed by 6 bases and 0 bases, with 14 bases remaining between them. For the CDR3, the DNA is TGCAGCGTAGGGGGGCCAGGGTTGAACACTGAAGCTTTCTTT. Its protein product is CSVGGPGLNTEAFF.

The V gene is TRBV24-1, the J gene TRBJ2-7, with a possible D match to TRBD1 (6 bases). CDR1 and CDR2 from the germline V gene are KGHDR and SFDVKD. The CDR3 totals 15 residues. V was clipped by 3 bases and J by 4 bases, with 15 bases between them. The CDR3, as DNA: TGTGCCACCAGTGATGGTGGACAGTCTCGATACGAGCAGTACTTC. It specifies CATSDGGQSRYEQYF.

This clone was found a few times. This specimen includes other DNA sequences encoding the same CDR3. V is TRBV6-5 and J is TRBJ1-4; TRBD1 is a possible D gene (6 bases). The V gene's germline CDR1 is MNHEY and CDR2 SVGAGI. Trimming pared 6 bases from V and 2 bases from J, leaving 10 bases between. There are 14 residues in the CDR3. The CDR3 loop is CASSRGWTNEKLFF. The CDR3 DNA follows: TGTGCCAGCAGCAGGGGTTGGACTAATGAAAAACTGTTTTTT.

The table lists this clone with a few counts. V is TRBV6-4 and J is TRBJ2-1; D might be TRBD1 or TRBD2, each matching 6 bases. The CDR3 runs to 14 residues. V gave up 3 bases and J gave up 2 bases, with 8 bases separating them. Germline V CDR1 and CDR2: MRHNA, SNTAGT. The CDR3 DNA reads as TGTGCCAGCAGTGAAAGGGGGGCCTACAATGAGCAGTTCTTC. Amino acid sequence: CASSERGAYNEQFF.

V gene TRBV11-2 combines with J gene TRBJ2-4; D gene ambiguous. The CDR3 spans 16 residues. V lost 5 bases to trimming and J lost 0 bases, with 14 bases between them. The germline V gene encodes CDR1 SGHAT and CDR2 FQNNGV. CDR3 DNA sequence: TGTGCCAGCAGCCTGAGCGTTTCCCTAGCCAAAAACATTCAGTACTTC. Its protein is CASSLSVSLAKNIQYF.

The V gene is TRBV10-3, the J gene TRBJ1-4; 7 bases are shared with TRBD1. The length of the CDR3 is 15 residues. V lost 4 bases and J lost 6; bases outside the gene matches: 8. The germline V gene encodes CDR1 ENHRY and CDR2 SYGVKD. CDR3 sequence: CAISAGGQGDEKLFF. CDR3 sequence (DNA): TGTGCCATCAGTGCCGGGGGTCAGGGGGATGAAAAACTGTTTTTT.

In its sample, this clone was seen once. V and J are TRBV28 and TRBJ1-1; maybe TRBD1 (5 bases). Trimming took 0 bases from V and 2 from J, leaving 13 bases between them. There are 16 residues in the CDR3. The V gene's germline CDR1 is MDHEN and CDR2 SYDVKM. The CDR3 loop is CASSLWEQAINTEAFF. In DNA form, the CDR3 reads TGTGCCAGCAGTTTATGGGAACAGGCGATTAACACTGAAGCTTTCTTT.

This chain uses TRBV24-1 with TRBJ1-4; D unresolved. The CDR3 extends over 12 amino acids. Germline CDR1 and CDR2: KGHDR and SFDVKD. With 7 bases removed from V and 6 bases from J, the gap between germline ends came to 8 bases. The CDR3 DNA sequence: TGTGCCACCAGGATGCCAGATGAAAAACTGTTTTTT. Its protein product is CATRMPDEKLFF.

The chain recombines TRBV9 with TRBJ2-3; unclear D gene. CDR1 and CDR2 from the germline V gene are SGDLS and YYNGEE. The CDR3 is made up of 13 amino acids. The V and J ends lost 1 base and 4 bases respectively, with 7 bases between them. The CDR3 region has the DNA TGTGCCAGCAGCGTAACTGGGCCAGATACGCAGTATTTT. Amino acids: CASSVTGPDTQYF.

The J gene is TRBJ1-5, the V gene TRBV19; D remains unclear. The CDR3 covers 12 residues. V was clipped by 6 bases and J by 4 bases, with 7 bases between them. Germline V lookup: CDR1 LNHDA, CDR2 SQIVND (reference sequence). DNA for the CDR3: TGTGCCAGTAGCCTCCGAAATCAGCCCCAGCATTTT. Translating it yields CASSLRNQPQHF. Supplemented by reference TRBV19 and TRBJ1-5, the full variable domain reads DGGITQSPKYLFRKEGQNVTLSCEQNLNHDAMYWYRQDPGQGLRLIYYSQIVNDFQKGDIAEGYSVSREKKESFPLTVTSAQKNPTAFYLCASSLRNQPQHFGDGTRLSIL.

This rearrangement joins TRBV11-1 to TRBJ1-1; D possibly corresponds to TRBD1 (6 bases). This CDR3 has 15 residues. The V gene's germline CDR1 is SGHAT and CDR2 FQDESV (reference sequence). V was clipped by 5 bases and J by 5 bases, with 18 bases between them. The CDR3 loop reads CASSPYRAARTEAFF. In DNA form, the CDR3 reads TGTGCCAGCAGCCCTTACAGGGCCGCGAGGACTGAAGCTTTCTTT. Looking up the rest from reference TRBV11-1 and TRBJ1-1 gives the full variable domain: EAEVAQSPRYKITEKSQAVAFWCDPISGHATLYWYRQILGQGPELLVQFQDESVVDDSQLPKDRFSAERLKGVDSTLKIQPAELGDSAMYLCASSPYRAARTEAFFGQGTRLTVV.

V is TRBV7-2 and J is TRBJ1-4; TRBD1 is a possible D gene (5 bases). CDR3 length: 14 residues. Germline V gene lookup returns CDR1 SGHTA and CDR2 FQGNSA. The V end was cut by 2 bases, the J end by 5 bases, with 9 bases between. This CDR3 reads CASSLSGLNEKLFF. For the CDR3, the DNA is TGTGCCAGCAGCTTATCAGGGTTAAATGAAAAACTGTTTTTT.

This chain uses TRBV5-1 with TRBJ1-1; no clear D gene. CDR1 and CDR2 (germline): SGHRS, YFSETQ. The CDR3 consists of 15 residues. V was pared by 0 bases and J by 4 bases, with 13 bases between. DNA for the CDR3: TGCGCCAGCAGCTTGGCCCCGGGTACGACCACTGAAGCTTTCTTT. The encoded protein is CASSLAPGTTTEAFF. The full variable domain, with the rest looked up from reference TRBV5-1 and TRBJ1-1, is KAGVTQTPRYLIKTRGQQVTLSCSPISGHRSVSWYQQTPGQGLQFLFEYFSETQRNKGNFPGRFSGRQFSNSRSEMNVSTLELGDSALYLCASSLAPGTTTEAFFGQGTRLTVV.

The chain recombines TRBV27 with TRBJ2-1; 7 bases align to TRBD2. With V trimmed by 3 bases and J by 3 bases, 8 bases remained unmatched. The CDR3 covers 16 residues. Germline values: CDR1 MNHEY, CDR2 SMNVEV (reference sequence). The CDR3 loop is CASSFGPSGHYNEQFF. The CDR3 DNA reads TGTGCCAGCAGTTTTGGGCCTAGCGGACACTACAATGAGCAGTTCTTC.

The chain employs TRBV15 and TRBJ1-5; D call uncertain. Germline values: CDR1 LNHNV, CDR2 YYDKDF (reference sequence). The CDR3 length is 17 residues. V lost 4 bases and J lost 5, with 21 bases in between. CDR3 coding DNA: TGTGCCACCAGCACTACCCTTCTATCTGGGGATTATCAGCCCCAGCATTTT. This translates into CATSTTLLSGDYQPQHF.

The chain couples TRBV6-5 to TRBJ2-7, with a tentative D call TRBD1 (5 bases). Germline CDR1 reads MNHEY; CDR2 reads SVGAGI. The V gene lost 6 bases and the J gene lost 3 bases, with 6 bases spanning the gap. The CDR3 loop spans 11 amino acids. The CDR3 DNA reads as TGTGCCAGCAGAGGACACTACGAGCAGTACTTC. Translation: CASRGHYEQYF.

The V gene is TRBV6-6, the J gene TRBJ2-1, with D perhaps TRBD2 (6 bases). CDR1 and CDR2 from the germline V gene are MNHNY and SVGAGI (reference sequence). This CDR3 spans 16 amino acids. V was pared by 4 bases and J by 7 bases, with 20 bases between. The CDR3 sequence is CASSSVGGPGGNEQFF. The CDR3 nucleotides read TGTGCCAGCAGTTCCGTAGGAGGGCCCGGGGGAAATGAGCAGTTCTTC.

This clone came up once. The genes are TRBV29-1 and TRBJ1-5; 7 positions match TRBD1. Germline CDR1 and CDR2: SQVTM and ANQGSEA. CDR3 length equals 14 residues. J gave up 4 bases and V 5 bases, and 8 bases lay outside the gene matches. Here the CDR3 reads CSVISTGWNQPQHF. CDR3 DNA: TGCAGCGTTATCTCGACAGGGTGGAATCAGCCCCAGCATTTT.

This chain connects TRBV5-6 to TRBJ2-5; 7 positions agree with TRBD2. Looked up from germline, CDR1 is SGHDT and CDR2 is YYEEEE. V shed 5 bases and J 4 bases; nucleotides not matched to a gene: 8. CDR3 length: 14 amino acids. The CDR3 loop is CASSSRSGGETQYF. The CDR3 DNA is TGTGCCAGCAGTTCAAGGTCGGGGGGAGAGACCCAGTACTTC.

V and J are TRBV6-2 or TRBV6-3 and TRBJ1-1; 7 nucleotides agree with TRBD1. With V trimmed by 4 bases and J by 5 bases, 10 bases remained unmatched. The CDR3 loop spans 15 amino acids. Germline CDR1 is MNHEY and CDR2 is SVGEGT. The CDR3 DNA sequence: TGTGCCAGCAGTTTCCCTCAGGGGGGAAGGACTGAAGCTTTCTTT. Residues: CASSFPQGGRTEAFF.

CDR3 sequence reads: CASRADRYGYTF. DNA for the CDR3: TGTGCCAGCAGGGCCGACAGATATGGCTACACCTTC. The chain has TRBV28 and TRBJ1-2; a possible D gene is TRBD1 (5 bases). The V gene lost 6 bases and the J gene lost 5 bases, with 10 bases spanning the gap. The CDR3 sequence is 12 residues long. CDR1 is MDHEN and CDR2 is SYDVKM in the germline V gene.